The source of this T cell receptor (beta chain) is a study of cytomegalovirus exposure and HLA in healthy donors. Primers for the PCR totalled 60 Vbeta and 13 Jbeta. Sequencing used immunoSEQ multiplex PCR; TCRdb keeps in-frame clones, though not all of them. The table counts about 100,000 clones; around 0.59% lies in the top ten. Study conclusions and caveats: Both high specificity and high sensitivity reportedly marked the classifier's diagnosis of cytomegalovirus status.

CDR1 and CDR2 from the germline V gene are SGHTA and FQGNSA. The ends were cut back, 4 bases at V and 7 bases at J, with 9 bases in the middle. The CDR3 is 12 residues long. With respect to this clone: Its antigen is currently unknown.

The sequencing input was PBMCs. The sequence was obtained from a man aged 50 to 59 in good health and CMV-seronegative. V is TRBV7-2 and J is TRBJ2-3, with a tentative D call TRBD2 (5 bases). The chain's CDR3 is CASSSRGNTQYF. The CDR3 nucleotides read TGTGCCAGCAGCTCCAGAGGGAATACGCAGTATTTT.